This T cell receptor beta chain derives from a study of T cells in Graves' hyperthyroidism and ophthalmopathy. Looking at the study overall: Peripheral blood draws took place at initial diagnosis, ahead of any treatment.

This clonotype was seen many times. PBMCs came from more than 9.5 ml fresh peripheral blood. The source material, RNA transcripts, was used to amplify TCR beta CDR3 regions. The TCR CDR3 first-round RT-PCR relied on the HTBI primer set. TCRdb fed the multiplex PCR reads into MiXCR, producing one record per CDR3 protein. The profile shows about 270,000 distinct CDR3 sequences, about 15% of them singletons. Germline lookup yields CDR1 SGHNT and CDR2 YENEEA. CDR3 size: 15 residues. Between the trimmed V and J ends, which lost 5 bases and 5 bases, there was a span of 16 bases. Sequenced: blood. The receptor's source is a woman between 45 and 60 years old with Graves' hyperthyroidism that later progressed to Graves' ophthalmopathy. The J gene is TRBJ2-1, the V gene TRBV11-3; tentative D call: TRBD1 (6 bases). The CDR3 bases are TGTGCCAGCAGCGCAGCCGAGGGGGTGAACAATGAGCAGTTCTTC. Its protein is CASSAAEGVNNEQFF.